This T cell receptor beta chain was captured by sequencing in a study of CD8+CD57+ T cells in acquired aplastic anemia. With regard to this clonotype: Its antigen is not known.

Genomic DNA was employed as the template in profiling TCR beta VDJ and CDR3. MiXCR, applied by TCRdb to the reads, yields one record per CDR3 protein. The sample shows hundreds of thousands of distinct CDR3 sequences, approximately 70% of them seen only once. Trimming took off 4 bases at V and 0 bases at J, with 12 bases between the two ends. Germline lookup yields CDR1 SGHKS and CDR2 YYEKEE (reference sequence). The CDR3 consists of 15 residues. Notes on the study in general: Overlapping CD8+ CDR3 repertoires of patients and controls contained twenty-nine shared sequences. In CD8+ cells, Simpson's diversity showed no significant difference between patients and controls.

Input material: sorted CD4+, CD8+, or CD8+CD57+ T cells (not recorded which) from PBMCs. This TCR was sampled from a human donor in good health, serving as a control. This chain joins TRBV5-5 and TRBJ2-3, with TRBD1 as a possible D gene (6 bases). The CDR3 DNA follows: TGTGCCAGCAGCCGGGCAGGGGTCAGCACAGATACGCAGTATTTT. As protein: CASSRAGVSTDTQYF.